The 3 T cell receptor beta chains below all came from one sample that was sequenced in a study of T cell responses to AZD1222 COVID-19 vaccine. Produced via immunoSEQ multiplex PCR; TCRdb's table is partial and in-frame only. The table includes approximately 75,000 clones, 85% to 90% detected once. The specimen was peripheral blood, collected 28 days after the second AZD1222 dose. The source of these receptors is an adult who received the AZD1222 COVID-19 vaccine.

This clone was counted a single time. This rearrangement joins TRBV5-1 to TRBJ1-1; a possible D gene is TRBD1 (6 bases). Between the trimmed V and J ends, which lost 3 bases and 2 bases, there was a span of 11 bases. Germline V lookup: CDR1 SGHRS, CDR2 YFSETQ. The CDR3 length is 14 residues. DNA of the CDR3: TGCGCCAGCAGCTCAACGGGACAAAACACTGAAGCTTTCTTT. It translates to CASSSTGQNTEAFF.

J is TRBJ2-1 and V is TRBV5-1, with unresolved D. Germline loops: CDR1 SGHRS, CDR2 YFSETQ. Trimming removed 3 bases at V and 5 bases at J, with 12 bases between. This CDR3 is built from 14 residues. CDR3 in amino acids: CASSSRTANNEQFF. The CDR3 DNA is TGCGCCAGCAGCTCACGGACGGCTAACAATGAGCAGTTCTTC.

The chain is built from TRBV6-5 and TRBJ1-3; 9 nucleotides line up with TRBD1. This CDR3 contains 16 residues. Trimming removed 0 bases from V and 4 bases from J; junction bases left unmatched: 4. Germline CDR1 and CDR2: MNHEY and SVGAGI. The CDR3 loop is CASSYSRDRAGNTIYF. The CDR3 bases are TGTGCCAGCAGTTACTCCAGGGACAGGGCGGGAAACACCATATATTTT.